What follows are 17 T cell receptor beta chains derived from one specimen sequenced in a study of OX40 agonist ivuxolimab in advanced cancers. The library came from the immunoSEQ multiplex PCR assay. The clones in this table, taken by TCRdb from immuneACCESS, are in-frame only. Not every clone is retained; where verified, under half of the shortfall comes from an unresolved V gene, and the cause of the rest is unknown. The sample table contains some 60,000 clones; only one count was recorded for roughly nine tenths of them. The ten biggest clones cover about 14% of the sample. The sequencing here drew on CD4+ or CD8+ T cells sorted from blood, taken in a trial of the OX40 agonist ivuxolimab. These receptors were obtained from an adult with an advanced solid tumor such as melanoma, head and neck, liver or kidney cancer.

J is TRBJ2-6 and V is TRBV11-2; no firm D call. The V gene lost 5 bases and the J gene lost 4 bases, with 12 bases spanning the gap. The germline gives CDR1 SGHAT, CDR2 FQNNGV. The CDR3 extends over 15 amino acids. CDR3 nucleotides: TGTGCCAGCAGCCTGGGCCTGGGGGGGGCCAACGTCCTGACTTTC. Protein sequence: CASSLGLGGANVLTF.

V gene TRBV27 combines with J gene TRBJ2-1; TRBD1 is a possible D gene (6 bases). In germline, CDR1 is MNHEY, CDR2 SMNVEV (reference sequence). Trimming cost V 6 bases and J 4 bases, with 10 bases left between them. The CDR3 is 13 residues long. The CDR3 spells CASRRGQYNEQFF. DNA of the CDR3: TGTGCCAGCAGAAGGGGACAATACAATGAGCAGTTCTTC.

The chain has TRBV27 and TRBJ2-7, with D unclear. Germline V gene sequence: CDR1 MNHEY, CDR2 SMNVEV (reference sequence). The V end lost 2 bases, the J end lost 4 bases, and 9 bases lay between the germline ends. There are 13 residues in the CDR3. CDR3 DNA sequence: TGTGCCAGCAGTTTACGGGTCCGATACGAGCAGTACTTC. This codes for CASSLRVRYEQYF.

The V and J genes are TRBV7-2 and TRBJ1-4; no definite D call. The V end lost 0 bases, the J end lost 1 base, and 6 bases lay between the germline ends. The V gene's germline CDR1 is SGHTA and CDR2 FQGNSA. This CDR3 is built from 15 residues. In nucleotides, the CDR3 is TGTGCCAGCAGCTTAGCATACGGAACTAATGAAAAACTGTTTTTT. Its translation is CASSLAYGTNEKLFF.

This sequence joins TRBV28 and TRBJ2-7, with TRBD1 matching 7 bases. CDR3 length equals 14 residues. CDR1 and CDR2 (germline): MDHEN, SYDVKM. With V trimmed by 6 bases and J by 2 bases, 7 bases remained unmatched. As DNA, the CDR3 is TGTGCCAGCAGCCCGGGGACAGCGACCTACGAGCAGTACTTC. Amino acid sequence: CASSPGTATYEQYF.

The rearrangement joins TRBV7-2 to TRBJ2-5, with D perhaps TRBD2 (7 bases). Germline V lookup: CDR1 SGHTA, CDR2 FQGNSA. Trimming took 2 bases from V and 8 from J, leaving 12 bases between them. The CDR3 is 13 amino acids. CDR3 region: CASSLKGGRTQYF. The CDR3 DNA is TGTGCCAGCAGCTTAAAGGGGGGGAGAACCCAGTACTTC.

This chain connects TRBV6-6 to TRBJ2-7; possibly TRBD2 for D (5 bases). Germline V gene sequence: CDR1 MNHNY, CDR2 SVGAGI (reference sequence). V lost 8 bases and J 2 bases, leaving 13 bases between the germline ends. The CDR3 spans 13 residues. Here the CDR3 reads CASVTGTAYEQYF. CDR3 sequence (DNA): TGTGCCAGCGTAACGGGAACCGCCTACGAGCAGTACTTC.

The rearrangement uses TRBV6-6 and TRBJ1-3; D is unresolved. The ends were cut back, 6 bases at V and 3 bases at J, with 12 bases in the middle. The CDR3 consists of 14 residues. Germline values: CDR1 MNHNY, CDR2 SVGAGI (reference sequence). CDR3 sequence: CASSLLALGNTIYF. As DNA, the CDR3 is TGTGCCAGCAGCCTCCTCGCGCTTGGAAACACCATATATTTT.

The CDR3 nucleotides read TGCGCCAGCAGTGATGGTGACAGGGGGCTGGAAGATACGCAGTATTTT. This codes for CASSDGDRGLEDTQYF. The J gene is TRBJ2-3, the V gene TRBV10-1, with 10 nucleotides matching TRBD1. This CDR3 is 16 amino acids long. CDR1 is WNHNN, CDR2 SYGVQD, per germline (reference sequence). V shed 3 bases and J 5 bases; nucleotides not matched to a gene: 8.

The J gene is TRBJ1-5, the V gene TRBV19; 7 bases are shared with TRBD1. V lost 4 bases, J lost 1 base, and 13 bases stayed unmatched. The germline gives CDR1 LNHDA, CDR2 SQIVND (reference sequence). The CDR3 runs to 18 residues. This chain's CDR3 is CASSRRTGDLKSNQPQHF. In DNA form, the CDR3 reads TGTGCCAGTAGTAGAAGAACAGGGGACCTTAAGAGCAATCAGCCCCAGCATTTT.

CDR3 amino acids: CASKDVRPSTDTQYF. CDR3 DNA sequence: TGTGCCAGCAAAGACGTACGACCTAGCACAGATACGCAGTATTTT. V gene TRBV6-1 combines with J gene TRBJ2-3; the D is unclear. The germline V gene encodes CDR1 MNHNS and CDR2 SASEGT. This CDR3 region has 15 residues. V was shortened by 7 bases and J by 0 bases, with 14 bases between the two germline ends.

This rearrangement joins TRBV15 to TRBJ2-7; D remains unclear. V gave up 0 bases and J gave up 3 bases, with 9 bases separating them. The germline gives CDR1 LNHNV, CDR2 YYDKDF (reference sequence). The CDR3 spans 14 residues. CDR3 region: CATSREGLHYEQYF. CDR3 DNA: TGTGCCACCAGCAGAGAAGGGCTCCACTACGAGCAGTACTTC. The full variable domain, with the rest looked up from reference TRBV15 and TRBJ2-7, is DAMVIQNPRYQVTQFGKPVTLSCSQTLNHNVMYWYQQKSSQAPKLLFHYYDKDFNNEADTPDNFQSRRPNTSFCFLDIRSPGLGDTAMYLCATSREGLHYEQYFGPGTRLTVT.

The chain has TRBV27 and TRBJ2-7, with 10 bases identical to TRBD1. CDR1 MNHEY and CDR2 SMNVEV come from the germline V gene (reference sequence). The CDR3 has 15 residues. The ends lost 2 bases at V and 3 bases at J; junction bases unmatched: 4. The CDR3 protein is CASSLGGQGNYEQYF. The CDR3 coding sequence is TGTGCCAGCAGTTTAGGGGGACAGGGGAACTACGAGCAGTACTTC.

This CDR3 reads CASSIRTANTEAFF. In DNA, the CDR3 is TGTGCCAGCAGCATTCGGACGGCGAACACTGAAGCTTTCTTT. This chain links TRBV7-8 with TRBJ1-1; no definite D call. V was shortened by 5 bases and J by 1 base, with 11 bases between the two germline ends. From germline, CDR1 is SGHVS and CDR2 FQNEAQ. The CDR3 totals 14 residues.

The chain uses TRBV15 and TRBJ2-1; 11 nucleotides match TRBD2. The CDR3 is 19 residues long. Germline V lookup: CDR1 LNHNV, CDR2 YYDKDF (reference sequence). J was trimmed by 10 bases and V by 6 bases; bases with no gene match: 23. CDR3 loop: CATRAEIWVAGGPRGEQFF. DNA for the CDR3: TGTGCCACCAGGGCCGAAATATGGGTAGCGGGAGGGCCAAGGGGGGAGCAGTTCTTC.

The rearrangement uses TRBV7-2 and TRBJ2-1; TRBD2 might be the D (5 bases). This CDR3 has 14 residues. V shed 7 bases and J shed 10 bases, with 20 bases lying between them. The V gene's germline CDR1 is SGHTA and CDR2 FQGNSA. In DNA form, the CDR3 reads TGTGCCAGCACCTTGACTGGCCCCACGGGAGAGCAGTTCTTC. Protein product: CASTLTGPTGEQFF.

This clone was seen just once. J is TRBJ2-1 and V is TRBV2; 13 bases are shared with TRBD2. Germline CDR1 SNHLY, CDR2 FYNNEI. V shed 6 bases and J 7 bases; nucleotides not matched to a gene: 9. CDR3 length: 16 residues. The CDR3 bases are TGTGCCAGCAGGGGTAGGACTAGCGGGAGTAGAAATGAGCAGTTCTTC. Amino acids: CASRGRTSGSRNEQFF.